This T cell receptor (beta chain) was recovered during a study of PD-1 blockade in classical Hodgkin lymphoma. Study-wide background: It was nivolumab at 3 mg/kg, given intravenously every 2 weeks, that patients received. General study points: Reported baseline diversity: healthy donors highest, relapsed/refractory patients lowest.

As to time point: cycle 4 day 1 (C4D1), after 5 to 7 weeks of nivolumab. Each of the patients experienced relapse following autologous stem cell transplantation, and their brentuximab vedotin exposure differed. The study recorded best responses of complete response, partial response or progressive disease. This clone was seen a handful of times. Its antigen is undetermined. Some clones are missing from TCRdb's copy, which holds only in-frame ones; the method was immunoSEQ multiplex PCR. Found here are about 25,000 clones, 84% of them singletons; the top ten hold more than 5.5%. The V and J ends lost 2 bases and 5 bases, in that order; junction bases with no gene match: 4. Germline V gene lookup returns CDR1 MNHNS and CDR2 SASEGT. There are 14 residues in the CDR3.

This sequence was found in a human donor with classical Hodgkin lymphoma. This sequence joins TRBV6-1 and TRBJ2-5; 8 bases line up with TRBD2. Sequenced here: peripheral blood mononuclear cells (PBMCs), sampled before the fourth cycle of nivolumab. CDR3 bases: TGTGCCAGCAGTGAATGGACGGGGGGGGAGACCCAGTACTTC. Translation gives CASSEWTGGETQYF.